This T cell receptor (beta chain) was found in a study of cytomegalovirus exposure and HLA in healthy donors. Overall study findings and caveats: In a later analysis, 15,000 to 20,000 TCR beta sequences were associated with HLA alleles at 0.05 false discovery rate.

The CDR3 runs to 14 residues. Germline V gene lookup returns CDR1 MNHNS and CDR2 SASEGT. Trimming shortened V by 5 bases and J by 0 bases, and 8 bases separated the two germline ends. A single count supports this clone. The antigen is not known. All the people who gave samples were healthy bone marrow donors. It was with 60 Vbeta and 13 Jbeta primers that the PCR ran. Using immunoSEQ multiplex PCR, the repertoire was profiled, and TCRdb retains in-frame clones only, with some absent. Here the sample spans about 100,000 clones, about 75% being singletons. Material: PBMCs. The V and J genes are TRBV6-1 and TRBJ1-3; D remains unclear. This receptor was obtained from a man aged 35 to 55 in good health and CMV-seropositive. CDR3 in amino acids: CASSIQISGNTIYF. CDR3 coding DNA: TGTGCCAGCAGTATTCAGATCTCTGGAAACACCATATATTTT.